These 13 T cell receptor beta chains share one sample of origin, sequenced in a study of T cell clonality in common variable immunodeficiency. Repertoires were generated with immunoSEQ multiplex PCR, while TCRdb's copy carries only in-frame clones and drops some. The sample presents fewer than 75,000 clones, none singletons. The sequenced sample was peripheral blood mononuclear cells. These receptor sequences come from a person aged 18-70 years in good health.

This clone was counted many times. CDR3 amino acids: CSVEVWDRGRGYTF. The sequenced part of the CDR3 DNA is TGCAGCGTTGAAGTATGGGACAGGGGCCGGGGC. V usage is TRBV29-1 and J usage is TRBJ1-2; TRBD1 matches 10 bases. With the read ending 3 residues before the CDR3 end, the germline J gene is used to fill in that end. The CDR3 extends over 14 amino acids. From germline, CDR1 is SQVTM and CDR2 ANQGSEA.

At least ten counts were recorded for this clone. Sequencing ends 3 residues short of the CDR3 end; the germline J gene provides the rest. The chain combines TRBV5-6 with TRBJ1-1; no definite D call. There are 12 residues in the CDR3. Trimming took off 4 bases at V and 5 bases at J, with 9 bases between the two ends. Germline-derived CDR1 and CDR2 are SGHDT and YYEEEE. CDR3 DNA, as far as it was read: TGTGCCAGCAGCGCGAGCGGGACTGAA. It translates to CASSASGTE. The entire CDR3 protein reads CASSASGTEAFF.

This clone was seen many times. The CDR3 end lies 3 residues beyond the end of the read and is filled in from the germline J gene. The gene calls are TRBV10-3 and TRBJ2-2, with TRBD2 identical over 14 bases. Germline loops: CDR1 ENHRY, CDR2 SYGVKD. This CDR3 comprises 19 residues. The V segment lost 4 bases and the J segment 5 bases; nucleotides outside the gene matches: 12. The CDR3 region is CAISVSTGLAGDGTGELFF. The sequenced part of the CDR3 DNA is TGTGCCATCAGTGTCAGCACGGGACTAGCGGGAGATGGGACCGGGGAG.

In regard to this clone: Its ends do not fully match the called genes, so a read error is possible. The CDR3 DNA, read in part, is TGTCCTCGACCGGGGAGGGGGCTGGGGCAGCCG. It encodes CPRPGRGLGQP. The entire CDR3 protein reads CPRPGRGLGQPQYF. The genes are TRBV29-1 and TRBJ2-3, with D perhaps matching TRBD1 or TRBD2 (7 bases each). The read ends 3 residues early relative to the CDR3; the germline J gene fills the gap. The CDR3 consists of 14 residues. The germline gives CDR1 SQVTM, CDR2 ANQGSEA.

In this sample, this clone turned up many times. The CDR3 end lies 3 residues beyond the end of the read and is filled in from the germline J gene. The genes are TRBV5-4 and TRBJ1-3; 7 nucleotides match TRBD1. The CDR3 has 14 residues. V lost 2 bases and J lost 6; bases outside the gene matches: 5. Germline-derived CDR1 and CDR2 are SGHNT and YYREEE (reference sequence). The CDR3 bases that were read are TGTGCCAGCAGCTTAGATACAGGGGAAAACACC. Protein sequence: CASSLDTGENT. From start to end, the CDR3 is CASSLDTGENTIYF.

This clone was seen many times. One end of the junction fails to match germline, which may point to a read error. The read finishes 3 residues shy of the CDR3 end, and the germline J gene is used to complete it. The chain combines TRBV7-7 with TRBJ2-1, with D perhaps being TRBD1 or TRBD2 (6 bases each). CDR1 is SSHAT, CDR2 FNYEAQ, per germline (reference sequence). This CDR3 contains 14 residues. The sequenced part of the CDR3 DNA is TGTGCTAGCAGCTTAGGAGGAGGGGGAGATGAG. Its translation: CASSLGGGGDE. The CDR3 in its entirety is CASSLGGGGDEQFF.

This clone was counted ten times or more. The read halts 3 residues ahead of the CDR3 end, with the missing end drawn from the germline J gene. This sequence joins TRBV28 and TRBJ2-3; D call uncertain. Looked up from germline, CDR1 is MDHEN and CDR2 is SYDVKM. The CDR3 spans 14 residues. Between the trimmed V and J ends, which lost 4 bases and 5 bases, there was a span of 13 bases. CDR3 bases read: TGTGCCAGCAGTTCCCCACTGTATCTAGATACG. Amino acids: CASSSPLYLDT. The whole CDR3 region reads CASSSPLYLDTQYF.

This clone was seen ten or more times. The read falls 3 residues short of the CDR3 end, and the missing part is taken from the germline J gene. The rearrangement links TRBV30 to TRBJ2-1, with 7 bases aligning to TRBD2. CDR3 length: 14 amino acids. Germline loops: CDR1 GTSNPN, CDR2 SVGIG (reference sequence). With V trimmed by 2 bases and J by 8 bases, 9 bases remained unmatched. CDR3 protein: CAWSLGGSNYEQFF. CDR3 bases read: TGTGCCTGGAGTCTGGGCGGGAGTAACTATGAG.

This clone was counted many times. The CDR3 end lies 3 residues beyond the end of the read and is filled in from the germline J gene. The chain couples TRBV20-1 to TRBJ2-7; tentative D call: TRBD1 (6 bases). The germline CDR1 and CDR2 sequences are DFQATT and SNEGSKA (reference sequence). The CDR3 covers 12 residues. V was shortened by 7 bases and J by 1 base, with 11 bases between the two germline ends. CDR3: CSGQGQSYEQYF. Partial CDR3 DNA: TGCAGTGGTCAGGGGCAATCCTACGAG.

In its sample, this clone was seen many times. The CDR3 extends 3 residues past the end of the read, so its final part is completed from the germline J gene. The genes are TRBV2 and TRBJ2-5; 8 bases map to TRBD1. Germline values: CDR1 SNHLY, CDR2 FYNNEI. Losses at the gene ends were 5 bases for V and 3 bases for J; bases not matched to a gene: 8. This CDR3 has 15 amino acids. The CDR3 bases that were read are TGTGCCAGCAGTTCGCTCAGACAGGGGAAAGAGACC. The encoded protein is CASSSLRQGKET. The CDR3 in its entirety is CASSSLRQGKETQYF.

This clone was found many times. The read ends 3 residues before the CDR3 terminus; that terminus is restored from the germline J gene. The rearrangement links TRBV4-1 to TRBJ2-2, with D possibly matching TRBD2 (7 bases). Trimming left V 0 bases short and J 3 bases short, with 11 bases between. The length of the CDR3 is 16 residues. CDR1 and CDR2 from the germline V gene are MGHRA and YSYEKL. The CDR3: CASSQEGGLDTGELFF. CDR3 bases read: TGCGCCAGCAGCCAAGAGGGGGGGCTAGACACCGGGGAG.

This clone was counted at least ten times. Coverage ceases 3 residues before the CDR3 finishes, and the germline J gene fills in the end. The chain couples TRBV18 to TRBJ2-1; 10 nucleotides agree with TRBD1. J was trimmed by 8 bases and V by 1 base; bases with no gene match: 14. Germline CDR1 is KGHSH and CDR2 is LQKENI. This CDR3 has 18 residues. CDR3 protein: CASSPRRYPGQGLDEQFF. The DNA read from the CDR3 is TGTGCCAGCTCACCACGAAGATATCCGGGACAGGGGTTAGATGAG.

This clone came up many times. Read sequence stops 3 residues before the CDR3 end, and the germline J gene provides the missing end. The chain combines TRBV20-1 with TRBJ1-1, with D unclear. Germline V gene lookup returns CDR1 DFQATT and CDR2 SNEGSKA (reference sequence). Trimming cost V 0 bases and J 2 bases, with 10 bases left between them. The CDR3 runs 14 residues. This CDR3 reads CSARDLSVNTEAFF. The CDR3 bases that were read are TGCAGTGCTAGAGATCTTTCGGTAAACACTGAA.